The 11 T cell receptor beta chains listed next were all sequenced from one sample in a study of blood T cell repertoires in COVID-19. Clones were sequenced by immunoSEQ multiplex PCR, and TCRdb holds only the in-frame ones, with some missing. The repertoire has 200,000 to 250,000 clones, about 83% of them found once; the top ten carry 4.5% to 5%. Sequenced material: PBMCs or T cells enriched from blood (not recorded which). Receptor source: a woman aged 45-65 years who had been exposed to COVID-19.

This chain links TRBV15 with TRBJ1-2; 7 bases agree with TRBD1. The trim removed 3 bases at V and 4 bases at J, leaving 17 bases unmatched. The CDR3 is 18 residues long. The germline V gene encodes CDR1 LNHNV and CDR2 YYDKDF (reference sequence). The CDR3 spells CATSSLSDRSRGLYGYTF. CDR3 sequence (DNA): TGTGCCACCAGCAGCCTATCGGACAGGTCAAGGGGCCTCTATGGCTACACCTTC. The full variable domain, rest sourced from reference TRBV15 and TRBJ1-2, is DAMVIQNPRYQVTQFGKPVTLSCSQTLNHNVMYWYQQKSSQAPKLLFHYYDKDFNNEADTPDNFQSRRPNTSFCFLDIRSPGLGDTAMYLCATSSLSDRSRGLYGYTFGSGTRLTVV.

The chain employs TRBV14 and TRBJ2-6; possible D gene TRBD1, 5 bases. The V gene lost 4 bases and the J gene lost 3 bases, with 16 bases spanning the gap. The CDR3 is made up of 17 amino acids. Germline V gives CDR1 SGHDN, CDR2 FVKESK. CDR3 DNA sequence: TGTGCCAGCAGCCGTAAGCACCAGGGTTTTGGGGCCAACGTCCTGACTTTC. Protein sequence: CASSRKHQGFGANVLTF.

The V gene is TRBV5-6, the J gene TRBJ1-5; the match to TRBD1 covers 9 bases. The V gene end was trimmed by 3 bases and the J gene end by 6 bases; junction bases not matched to a gene: 10. Germline V gene lookup returns CDR1 SGHDT and CDR2 YYEEEE. The CDR3 contains 16 residues. The CDR3 sequence is CASSSTRDRAGQPQHF. The DNA for the CDR3 is TGTGCCAGCAGCTCTACCCGGGACAGGGCAGGTCAGCCCCAGCATTTT.

This clone was seen a handful of times. The chain joins TRBV5-4 to TRBJ1-1, with 8 bases identical to TRBD1. Germline assignment: CDR1 SGHNT and CDR2 YYREEE (reference sequence). This CDR3 has 16 amino acids. The V and J ends lost 4 bases and 5 bases, in that order; junction bases with no gene match: 13. CDR3 sequence: CASSPVGATGGTEAFF. For the CDR3, the DNA is TGTGCCAGCAGCCCGGTAGGAGCTACAGGGGGAACTGAAGCTTTCTTT. The full variable domain, completed using reference TRBV5-4 and TRBJ1-1, is ETGVTQSPTHLIKTRGQQVTLRCSSQSGHNTVSWYQQALGQGPQFIFQYYREEENGRGNFPPRFSGLQFPNYSSELNVNALELDDSALYLCASSPVGATGGTEAFFGQGTRLTVV.

This clone is a singleton in its sample. In DNA form, the CDR3 reads TGTGCCACCGGTTTTGAGGGTGAAAAACTGTTTTTT. This codes for CATGFEGEKLFF. V gene TRBV10-3 combines with J gene TRBJ1-4, with unresolved D. The germline V gene encodes CDR1 ENHRY and CDR2 SYGVKD. The CDR3 covers 12 residues. V lost 10 bases, J lost 7 bases, and 13 bases lay in between.

The chain employs TRBV25-1 and TRBJ1-6, with a weak D call TRBD1 (6 bases). Germline V gives CDR1 MGHDK, CDR2 SYGVNS. V lost 4 bases, J lost 12 bases, and 7 bases lay in between. The CDR3 has 11 amino acids. The chain's CDR3 is CASSGGGPLHF. The CDR3 region has the DNA TGTGCCAGCAGTGGAGGGGGACCCCTCCACTTT.

This sequence joins TRBV4-1 and TRBJ1-4, with unresolved D. Germline V CDR1 and CDR2: MGHRA, YSYEKL. The CDR3 contains 16 residues. Trimming pared 0 bases from V and 3 bases from J, leaving 11 bases between. CDR3 bases: TGCGCCAGCAGCCAAGATATCGCGGGATCTAATGAAAAACTGTTTTTT. Translated, it gives CASSQDIAGSNEKLFF.

This sequence joins TRBV18 and TRBJ1-2; weak D call: TRBD1 (5 bases). Trimming shortened V by 3 bases and J by 0 bases, and 8 bases separated the two germline ends. The CDR3 runs to 14 residues. CDR1 and CDR2 (germline): KGHSH, LQKENI. Here the CDR3 DNA reads TGTGCCAGCTCACCGGCAGGGTCTAACTATGGCTACACCTTC. The encoded protein is CASSPAGSNYGYTF.

This sequence joins TRBV11-2 and TRBJ2-7; D might be TRBD2 (5 bases). V lost 5 bases and J 3 bases, leaving 17 bases between the germline ends. This CDR3 comprises 15 residues. CDR1 is SGHAT and CDR2 is FQNNGV in the germline V gene. As DNA, the CDR3 is TGTGCCAGCAGCGAGGAGGACGGAGGAAACTACGAGCAGTACTTC. Translated, it gives CASSEEDGGNYEQYF.

In DNA, the CDR3 is TGCAGCGTTGAAGAAGGGGGATGGGGTAACATGAACACTGAAGCTTTCTTT. This sequence encodes CSVEEGGWGNMNTEAFF. V is TRBV29-1 and J is TRBJ1-1; TRBD1 is a possible D gene (6 bases). CDR1 and CDR2 from the germline V gene are SQVTM and ANQGSEA. CDR3 size: 17 residues. Deletions cut 0 bases from V and 0 bases from J, with 17 bases between.

This chain links TRBV29-1 with TRBJ2-6; TRBD1 aligns across 9 bases. Unmatched junction bases numbered 3, after V lost 4 bases and J lost 2 bases. CDR1 and CDR2 from the germline V gene are SQVTM and ANQGSEA. The CDR3 consists of 15 residues. CDR3 DNA: TGCAGCGTTGGACAGGGGGTGACTGGGGCCAACGTCCTGACTTTC. This gives the protein CSVGQGVTGANVLTF. The complete variable domain, with remaining parts taken from reference TRBV29-1 and TRBJ2-6, reads SAVISQKPSRDICQRGTSLTIQCQVDSQVTMMFWYRQQPGQSLTLIATANQGSEATYESGFVIDKFPISRPNLTFSTLTVSNMSPEDSSIYLCSVGQGVTGANVLTFGAGSRLTVL.